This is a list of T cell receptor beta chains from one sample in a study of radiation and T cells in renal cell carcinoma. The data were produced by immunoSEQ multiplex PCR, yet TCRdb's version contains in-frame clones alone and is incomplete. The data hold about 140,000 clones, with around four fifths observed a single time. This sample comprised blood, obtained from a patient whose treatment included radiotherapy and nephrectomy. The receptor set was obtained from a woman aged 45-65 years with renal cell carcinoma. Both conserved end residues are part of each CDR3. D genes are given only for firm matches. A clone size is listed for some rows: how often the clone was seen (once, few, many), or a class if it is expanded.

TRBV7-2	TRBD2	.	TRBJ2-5	CASSLLGLAGVQETQYF	TGTGCCAGCAGCTTATTAGGGCTAGCGGGCGTACAAGAGACCCAGTACTTC
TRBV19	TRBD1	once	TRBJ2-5	CASSSRTGDGETQYF	TGTGCCAGTAGTAGCCGGACAGGGGATGGCGAGACCCAGTACTTC
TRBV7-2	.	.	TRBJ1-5	CASSLVVGDQPQHF	TGTGCCAGCAGCTTAGTAGTGGGGGATCAGCCCCAGCATTTT
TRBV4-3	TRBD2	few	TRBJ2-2	CASSRQLAGGPVGELFF	TGCGCCAGCAGCCGGCAACTAGCGGGAGGGCCGGTCGGGGAGCTGTTTTTT
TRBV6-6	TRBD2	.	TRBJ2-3	CATVLAGGTDTQYF	TGTGCCACCGTACTAGCGGGGGGCACAGATACGCAGTATTTT
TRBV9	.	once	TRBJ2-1	CASSVAANSDEQFF	TGTGCCAGCAGCGTAGCGGCTAATTCAGATGAGCAGTTCTTC
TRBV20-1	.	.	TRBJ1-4	CSASQEKLFF	TGCAGTGCTAGTCAGGAAAAACTGTTTTTT
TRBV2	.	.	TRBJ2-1	CASSEAPEDEQFF	TGTGCCAGCAGTGAAGCGCCCGAGGATGAGCAGTTCTTC
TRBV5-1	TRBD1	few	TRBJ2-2	CASQTGAHTGELFF	TGCGCCAGCCAGACAGGGGCCCACACCGGGGAGCTGTTTTTT
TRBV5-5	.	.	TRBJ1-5	CASSVSVVGQPQHF	TGTGCCAGCAGCGTTTCGGTGGTTGGGCAGCCCCAGCATTTT
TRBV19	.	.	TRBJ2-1	CASNPGPANNEQFF	TGTGCCAGTAATCCGGGACCGGCAAACAATGAGCAGTTCTTC
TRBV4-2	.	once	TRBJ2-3	CASSQGVTADTQYF	TGTGCCAGCAGCCAAGGTGTTACCGCGGATACGCAGTATTTT
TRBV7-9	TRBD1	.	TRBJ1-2	CASSRGQLYGYTF	TGTGCCAGCAGTCGGGGACAGCTCTATGGCTACACCTTC
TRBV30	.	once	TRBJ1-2	CAWSVGSRGYGYTF	TGTGCCTGGAGTGTAGGAAGCCGCGGCTATGGCTACACCTTC
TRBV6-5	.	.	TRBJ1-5	CASTKSRGGNQPQHF	TGTGCCAGCACCAAAAGCAGGGGAGGCAATCAGCCCCAGCATTTT
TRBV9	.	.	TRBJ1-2	CASSVALGPNYGYTF	TGTGCCAGCAGCGTAGCCCTGGGACCTAACTATGGCTACACCTTC
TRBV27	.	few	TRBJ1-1	CASKYHTEAFF	TGTGCCAGCAAGTATCACACTGAAGCTTTCTTT
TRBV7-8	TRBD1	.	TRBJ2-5	CASSLQQGQETQYF	TGTGCCAGCAGCTTACAACAGGGGCAAGAGACCCAGTACTTC
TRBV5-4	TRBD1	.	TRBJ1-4	CASSRDSNEKLFF	TGTGCCAGCAGCCGGGACAGTAATGAAAAACTGTTTTTT
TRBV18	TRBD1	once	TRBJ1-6	CASSPATGAVGSPLHF	TGTGCCAGCTCACCGGCGACAGGGGCCGTTGGTTCACCCCTCCACTTT
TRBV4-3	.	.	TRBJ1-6	CASSPSGPQGDSPLHF	TGCGCCAGCAGCCCTTCGGGCCCTCAGGGAGATTCACCCCTCCACTTT
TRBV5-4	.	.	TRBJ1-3	CASSFLNTIYF	TGTGCCAGCAGCTTCCTAAACACCATATATTTT
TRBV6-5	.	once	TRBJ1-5	CASSLSPAESNQPQHF	TGTGCCAGCAGTTTAAGTCCAGCAGAGAGCAATCAGCCCCAGCATTTT
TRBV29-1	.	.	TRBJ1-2	CSVARADYGYTF	TGCAGCGTCGCCAGGGCCGACTATGGCTACACCTTC
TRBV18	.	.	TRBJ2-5	CASSPRGQETQYF	TGTGCCAGCTCACCTCGGGGTCAAGAGACCCAGTACTTC
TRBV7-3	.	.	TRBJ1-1	CASSSYTNTEAFF	TGTGCCAGCAGCTCCTACACGAACACTGAAGCTTTCTTT
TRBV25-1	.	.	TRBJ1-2	CASSETQGRIYGYTF	TGTGCCAGCAGTGAGACCCAGGGGCGGATCTATGGCTACACCTTC
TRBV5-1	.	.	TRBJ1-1	CASSLDQNTEAFF	TGCGCCAGCAGCTTGGACCAAAACACTGAAGCTTTCTTT
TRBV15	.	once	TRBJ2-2	CATSRDLYTGELFF	TGTGCCACCAGCAGAGATCTATACACCGGGGAGCTGTTTTTT
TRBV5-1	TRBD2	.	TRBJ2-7	CASSPGGDEQYF	TGCGCCAGCAGCCCCGGGGGGGACGAGCAGTACTTC
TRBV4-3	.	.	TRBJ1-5	CASSQDPYSSNQPQHF	TGCGCCAGCAGCCAAGATCCCTATTCTAGCAATCAGCCCCAGCATTTT
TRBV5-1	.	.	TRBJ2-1	CASSLGFNEQFF	TGCGCCAGCAGCTTGGGGTTCAATGAGCAGTTCTTC
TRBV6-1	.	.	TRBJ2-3	CASSEPGTEAYTDTQYF	TGTGCCAGCAGTGAGCCCGGGACCGAAGCTTACACAGATACGCAGTATTTT
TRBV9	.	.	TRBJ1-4	CASSVGTGEKLFF	TGTGCCAGCAGCGTAGGCACGGGGGAAAAACTGTTTTTT
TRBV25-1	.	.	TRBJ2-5	CASSPPTGMGETQYF	TGTGCCAGCAGTCCCCCCACAGGAATGGGAGAGACCCAGTACTTC
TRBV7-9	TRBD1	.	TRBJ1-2	CASSGGQRVGYTF	TGTGCCAGCAGCGGGGGACAGCGCGTTGGCTACACCTTC
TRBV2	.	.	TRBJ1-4	CASIYSTATNEKLFF	TGTGCCAGCATCTATTCGACGGCAACTAATGAAAAACTGTTTTTT
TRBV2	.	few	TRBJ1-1	CASSKGQEGTEAFF	TGTGCCAGCAGCAAGGGGCAGGAGGGCACTGAAGCTTTCTTT
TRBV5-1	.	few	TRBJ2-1	CASSLTNEQFF	TGCGCCAGCAGCTTGACGAATGAGCAGTTCTTC
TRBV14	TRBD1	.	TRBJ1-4	CASSPRQGTEKLFF	TGTGCCAGCAGCCCGAGACAGGGTACTGAAAAACTGTTTTTT
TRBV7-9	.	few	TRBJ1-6	CASSLGTDNSPLHF	TGTGCCAGCAGCCTGGGGACGGATAATTCACCCCTCCACTTT
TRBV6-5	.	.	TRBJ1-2	CASRPGLVGYTF	TGTGCCAGCAGACCGGGACTCGTTGGCTACACCTTC
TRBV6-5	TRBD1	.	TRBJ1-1	CASRVSGQGFTEAFF	TGTGCCAGCAGGGTGTCGGGACAGGGATTCACTGAAGCTTTCTTT